A single sample gave rise to the 15 T cell receptor beta chains below, sequenced in a study of blood T cell repertoires in COVID-19. The table came from immunoSEQ multiplex PCR; TCRdb's copy has only in-frame clones and leaves some out. The sample contains 120,000 to 150,000 clones, 70% to 90% of which appear only once. The sample comprised peripheral blood. The receptors originated from a woman between 55 and 75 years old with acute or convalescent COVID-19.

The chain carries TRBV5-1 and TRBJ1-2; tentative D call: TRBD1 (6 bases). This CDR3 has 14 amino acids. Per germline, CDR1 SGHRS and CDR2 YFSETQ. V was pared by 5 bases and J by 6 bases, with 17 bases between. CDR3 in amino acids: CASRDSTLLHGYTF. CDR3 sequence (DNA): TGCGCCAGCAGGGACAGCACACTCCTGCATGGCTACACCTTC.

The genes are TRBV11-3 and TRBJ1-3; 7 bases line up with TRBD1. The junction had 1 base not matched to a gene; V was cut back by 2 bases and J by 0 bases. CDR3 length: 15 residues. The germline gives CDR1 SGHNT, CDR2 YENEEA. Here the CDR3 reads CASSLRTGSGNTIYF. The CDR3 DNA reads TGTGCCAGCAGCTTACGGACAGGCTCTGGAAACACCATATATTTT.

The CDR3 bases are TGCGCCAGCAGTCAATCGGGCAGGACAGGGGGACATATGAACACTGAAGCTTTCTTT. Protein product: CASSQSGRTGGHMNTEAFF. The chain is built from TRBV23-1 and TRBJ1-1; 10 bases agree with TRBD1. TRBV23-1 is an ORF; its function is uncertain. This CDR3 has 19 amino acids. V shed 0 bases, J shed 0 bases, and the junction held 10 bases outside the gene matches.

The chain joins TRBV9 to TRBJ2-1, with TRBD2 identical over 10 bases. CDR3 length equals 16 residues. J gave up 9 bases and V 0 bases, and 9 bases lay outside the gene matches. Per the germline V gene, CDR1 is SGDLS and CDR2 is YYNGEE. This CDR3 reads CASSVGASGGASEQFF. The CDR3 DNA reads as TGTGCCAGCAGCGTAGGGGCCAGCGGGGGGGCAAGTGAGCAGTTCTTC.

This chain links TRBV28 with TRBJ1-4; D possibly corresponds to TRBD1 (5 bases). Germline lookup yields CDR1 MDHEN and CDR2 SYDVKM. V lost 4 bases and J 7 bases, leaving 16 bases between the germline ends. The CDR3 length is 15 residues. CDR3 amino acids: CASSSPTAQGEKLFF. CDR3 coding DNA: TGTGCCAGCAGTTCCCCGACAGCCCAGGGTGAAAAACTGTTTTTT. Full variable domain (missing parts from reference TRBV28 and TRBJ1-4): DVKVTQSSRYLVKRTGEKVFLECVQDMDHENMFWYRQDPGLGLRLIYFSYDVKMKEKGDIPEGYSVSREKKERFSLILESASTNQTSMYLCASSSPTAQGEKLFFGSGTQLSVL.

This chain connects TRBV5-1 to TRBJ1-4, with 7 bases matching TRBD1. The junction had 15 bases not matched to a gene; V was cut back by 3 bases and J by 10 bases. Germline V gene data show CDR1 as SGHRS and CDR2 as YFSETQ. The CDR3 has 16 residues. CDR3 sequence (DNA): TGCGCCAGCAGCTCGGGCCCTGACAGGGCTCATGGAAAACTGTTTTTT. Its translation is CASSSGPDRAHGKLFF. The full variable domain, completed using reference TRBV5-1 and TRBJ1-4, is KAGVTQTPRYLIKTRGQQVTLSCSPISGHRSVSWYQQTPGQGLQFLFEYFSETQRNKGNFPGRFSGRQFSNSRSEMNVSTLELGDSALYLCASSSGPDRAHGKLFFGSGTQLSVL.

V usage is TRBV5-1 and J usage is TRBJ2-1, with TRBD1 matching 11 bases. The CDR3 runs 17 residues. V dropped 4 bases and J dropped 0; count of bases not matched to a gene: 6. Germline assignment: CDR1 SGHRS and CDR2 YFSETQ. The DNA of the CDR3 is TGCGCCAGCAGCCTTGGACAGGGGGCTAGCTCCTACAATGAGCAGTTCTTC. Translated, it gives CASSLGQGASSYNEQFF.

The rearrangement joins TRBV19 to TRBJ2-7, with TRBD1 identical over 10 bases. The CDR3 is made up of 14 amino acids. Trimming cost V 5 bases and J 4 bases; bases outside gene matches: 5. Per germline, CDR1 LNHDA and CDR2 SQIVND (reference sequence). The CDR3 nucleotides are TGTGCCAGTAGTCCGGGACAGGGGCCATACGAGCAGTACTTC. Its translation: CASSPGQGPYEQYF. The entire variable domain, with the rest obtained from reference TRBV19 and TRBJ2-7, is as follows: DGGITQSPKYLFRKEGQNVTLSCEQNLNHDAMYWYRQDPGQGLRLIYYSQIVNDFQKGDIAEGYSVSREKKESFPLTVTSAQKNPTAFYLCASSPGQGPYEQYFGPGTRLTVT.

This sequence joins TRBV25-1 and TRBJ1-3; D may be TRBD1 (5 bases). In germline, CDR1 is MGHDK, CDR2 SYGVNS. This CDR3 is 16 amino acids long. The V and J ends lost 3 bases and 0 bases respectively, with 12 bases between them. As DNA, the CDR3 is TGTGCCAGCAGTGACATACCAGGGCGCTCTGGAAACACCATATATTTT. Its protein product is CASSDIPGRSGNTIYF.

V and J are TRBV3-1 (or the pseudogene TRBV3-2) and TRBJ2-7; D is unresolved. Germline CDR1 reads LGHDT; CDR2 reads YNNKEL (reference sequence). The V gene lost 4 bases and the J gene lost 1 base, with 5 bases spanning the gap. There are 12 residues in the CDR3. The CDR3 region has the DNA TGTGCCAGCAGCCTTCTATCCTACGAGCAGTACTTC. It encodes CASSLLSYEQYF.

V usage is TRBV13 and J usage is TRBJ1-1, with 7 positions matching TRBD1. Germline CDR1 is PRHDT and CDR2 is FYEKMQ (reference sequence). The junction had 5 bases not matched to a gene; V was cut back by 0 bases and J by 1 base. This CDR3 spans 16 amino acids. This CDR3 reads CASSLGPQGRNTEAFF. The CDR3 nucleotides are TGTGCCAGCAGCTTAGGTCCACAGGGGCGGAACACTGAAGCTTTCTTT.

This rearrangement joins TRBV27 to TRBJ2-7, with D maybe TRBD2 (7 bases). The V gene's germline CDR1 is MNHEY and CDR2 SMNVEV (reference sequence). This CDR3 has 14 amino acids. The V and J ends lost 6 bases and 4 bases respectively, with 16 bases between them. The CDR3 region is CASSLGGARYEQYF. The DNA of the CDR3 is TGTGCCAGCAGCCTAGGGGGGGCTCGGTACGAGCAGTACTTC.

This sequence joins TRBV7-9 and TRBJ2-7; 9 bases are shared with TRBD1. This CDR3 spans 14 amino acids. Germline CDR1 is SEHNR and CDR2 is FQNEAQ (reference sequence). Trimming removed 7 bases from V and 6 bases from J; junction bases left unmatched: 10. Here the CDR3 DNA reads TGTGCCAGCACCGTCGGGACAGGGTCCGCCGAGCAGTACTTC. Translated, it gives CASTVGTGSAEQYF.

The rearrangement uses TRBV4-3 and TRBJ1-4; D is undetermined. Per germline, CDR1 LGHNA and CDR2 YSLEER. The CDR3 runs 16 residues. V lost 0 bases and J lost 7, with 15 bases in between. The CDR3 is CASSQDIGVGSEKLFF. CDR3 DNA: TGCGCCAGCAGCCAAGATATCGGGGTCGGGAGTGAAAAACTGTTTTTT.

The chain joins TRBV13 to TRBJ1-1; no definite D call. Trimming took off 5 bases at V and 7 bases at J, with 8 bases between the two ends. This CDR3 is 11 amino acids long. From germline, CDR1 is PRHDT and CDR2 FYEKMQ (reference sequence). CDR3 in amino acids: CASSGRVEAFF. The DNA of the CDR3 is TGTGCCAGCAGCGGGAGAGTTGAAGCTTTCTTT.